This TCR beta chain is drawn from a study of T cells in Graves' hyperthyroidism and ophthalmopathy (dated 2019 in TCRdb). Some background on the complete study: Peripheral blood was sampled at the time of initial diagnosis, prior to any treatment. To identify TCR V-J signatures that set the groups apart, the researchers used a discovery cohort of approximately 98 patients, made up of roughly 40 with Graves' ophthalmopathy and some 56 with stable Graves' hyperthyroidism. Prospective prediction of ophthalmopathy was tested in an independent validation cohort consisting of 18 hyperthyroidism patients and about 17 patients who later progressed to ophthalmopathy. The 75 to 100 discovery patients were randomly split 7:3 into training and test sets. In addition, the study compared T-cell repertoires in thyroid tissue and in blood from a handful of Graves' hyperthyroidism patients. After sampling, hyperthyroidism patients received methimazole starting at 30 mg daily, and ophthalmopathy patients received high-dose intravenous methylprednisolone. TCR Vbeta CDR3 sequencing of 140 or so peripheral blood samples (roughly 43 ophthalmopathy, about 75 hyperthyroidism and roughly 17 progressor patients) is reported in the paper.

A patient counted as having stable Graves' hyperthyroidism if no progression to ophthalmopathy occurred over 18 months of follow-up. Hyperthyroidism patients were aged 18 to 65 years and newly diagnosed, with disease duration of less than 2 months. Patients with uncontrolled infections, other autoimmune diseases, pregnancy or lactation were excluded. Clinical symptoms, serum thyroxine and TRAb, thyroid ultrasound, and orbital computed tomography formed the basis for the diagnoses. PBMCs were isolated from about 9.1 ml of fresh peripheral blood by Ficoll-Paque density gradient centrifugation. Total RNA was extracted using Trizol reagent, and RNA quality was assessed on an Agilent 2100 Bioanalyzer. The germline V gene provides CDR1 SQVTM and CDR2 ANQGSEA. V and J lose 7 bases and 15 bases, and a span of 10 bases separates them. Its CDR3 holds 8 amino acids, cysteine through phenylalanine. Only the CDR3 region is kept as DNA, spanning 24 bases read in frame from base 1.

What the work shows at the level of the full study, not this receptor alone: Sample size was not statistically predetermined, and investigators were not blinded to group allocation. A 13 V-J signature model separated ophthalmopathy from stable hyperthyroidism, with approximately 87% sensitivity and roughly 82% specificity in cross-validation and 80%/75% in testing. In validation, the model predicted progression to ophthalmopathy with 60% to 71% sensitivity and 72% to 85% specificity, a median of approximately 6.5 months before onset. Most expanded thyroid clonotypes (frequency above 0.001) were also detected in blood, a finding suggesting that blood repertoires may reflect thyroid immune responses.

Comments on this clonotype: Which antigen it targets is not known. Within one base of it there is no much larger clone, and no base qualities were kept.

Amplification of TCR beta CDR3 regions was carried out from RNA transcripts. For the first round of RT-PCR on the TCR CDR3, the HTBI primer set was used together with the Qiagen OneStep RT-PCR kit. Libraries were constructed in a second round of multiplex PCR, after which size selection and purification were performed. Sequencing of the libraries was done on an Illumina HiSeq2000 using paired-end 100 bp reads. The authors' analysis ran thus. SOAPnuke was used to process the raw data, throwing out any read that contained adapters or uncalled bases, had a mean Phred below 15, or lacked an exact constant-primer or identifier match. COPE v1.2.5 was used to merge high-quality paired reads, and clonotypes were defined as unique nucleotide sequences. MiTCR v1.1 was used to align the clonotypes against IMGT TRBV, TRBD and TRBJ reference segments. The analysis included only V-J combinations with a frequency above 0.0001, which together covered 99% to 99.2% of the repertoires. The TCS score was defined as the ratio of F50 (clonal expansion) to E x V (chaos), calculated using BLOSUM62-based TCRdist between CDR3 peptides within each V-J. Welch's t-statistics and random forest reduced some 510 V-J features to about 12, which were used in a naive Bayes classifier (R e1071). In-frame beta chains were kept once TCRdb had trimmed the public reads at Q25 with fastp and called clones with MiXCR. Duplicate CDR3 protein sequences are folded into a single record with the most common DNA and genes. None of the V and J calls come from the authors' own analysis; TCRdb made them. Across this sample there are around 420,000 distinct CDR3 sequences, with approximately 14% seen only once. Of the sample, 13% to 15% falls within the top ten clones.

Rearrangement joined TRBV29-1 to TRBJ2-1; no D gene can be assigned with confidence. The source of this sequence is a woman aged 18-29 years with Graves' hyperthyroidism. The sample consisted of blood. The nucleotide sequence is TGCAGCGCCTACCCCGGGTTCTTC. Its protein product is CSAYPGFF.